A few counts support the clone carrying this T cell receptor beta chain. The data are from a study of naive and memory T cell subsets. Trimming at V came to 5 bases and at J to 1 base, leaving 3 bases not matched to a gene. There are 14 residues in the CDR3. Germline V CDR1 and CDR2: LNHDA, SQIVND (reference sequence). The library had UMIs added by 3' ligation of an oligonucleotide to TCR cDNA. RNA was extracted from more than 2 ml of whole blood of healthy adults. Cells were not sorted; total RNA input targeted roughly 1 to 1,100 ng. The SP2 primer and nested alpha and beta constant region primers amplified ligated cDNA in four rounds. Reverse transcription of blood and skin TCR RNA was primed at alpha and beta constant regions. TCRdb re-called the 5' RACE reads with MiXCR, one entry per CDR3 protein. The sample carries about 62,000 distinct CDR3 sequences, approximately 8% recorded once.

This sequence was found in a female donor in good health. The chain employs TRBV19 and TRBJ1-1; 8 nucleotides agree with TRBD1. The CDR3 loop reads CASSPDRANTEAFF. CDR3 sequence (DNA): TGTGCCAGTAGTCCGGACAGGGCGAACACTGAAGCTTTCTTT.